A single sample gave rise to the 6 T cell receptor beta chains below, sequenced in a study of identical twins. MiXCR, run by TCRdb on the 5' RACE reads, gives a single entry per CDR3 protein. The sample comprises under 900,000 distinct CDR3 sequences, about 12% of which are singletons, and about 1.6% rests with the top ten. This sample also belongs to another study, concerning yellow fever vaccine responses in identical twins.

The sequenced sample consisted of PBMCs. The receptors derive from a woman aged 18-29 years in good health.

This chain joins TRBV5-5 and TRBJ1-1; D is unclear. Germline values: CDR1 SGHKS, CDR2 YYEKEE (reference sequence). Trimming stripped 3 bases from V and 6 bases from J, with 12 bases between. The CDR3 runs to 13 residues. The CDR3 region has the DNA TGTGCCAGCAGCTCGCTGGCCGGAGCTGAAGCTTTCTTT. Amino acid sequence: CASSSLAGAEAFF.

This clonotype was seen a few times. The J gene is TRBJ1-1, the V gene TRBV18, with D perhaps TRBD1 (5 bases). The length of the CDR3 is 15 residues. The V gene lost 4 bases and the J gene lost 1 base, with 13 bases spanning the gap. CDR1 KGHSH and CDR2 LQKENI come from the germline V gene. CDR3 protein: CASSRGSGGNTEAFF. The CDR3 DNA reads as TGTGCCAGCTCACGTGGATCCGGGGGGAACACTGAAGCTTTCTTT.

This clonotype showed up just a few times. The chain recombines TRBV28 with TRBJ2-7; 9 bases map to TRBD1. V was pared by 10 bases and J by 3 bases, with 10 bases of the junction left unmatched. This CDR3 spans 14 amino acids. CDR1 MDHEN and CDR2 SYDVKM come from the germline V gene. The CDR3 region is CATREGQGHYEQYV. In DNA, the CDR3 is TGTGCCACCCGAGAGGGACAGGGACACTACGAGCAGTACGTC.

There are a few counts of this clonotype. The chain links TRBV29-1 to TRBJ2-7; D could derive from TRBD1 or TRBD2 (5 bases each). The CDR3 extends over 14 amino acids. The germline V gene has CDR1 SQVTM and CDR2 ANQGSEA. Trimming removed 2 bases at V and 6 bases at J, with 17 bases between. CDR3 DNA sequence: TGCAGCGTTGAAACGATCGCAGGGACGGGCGAGCAGTACTTC. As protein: CSVETIAGTGEQYF.

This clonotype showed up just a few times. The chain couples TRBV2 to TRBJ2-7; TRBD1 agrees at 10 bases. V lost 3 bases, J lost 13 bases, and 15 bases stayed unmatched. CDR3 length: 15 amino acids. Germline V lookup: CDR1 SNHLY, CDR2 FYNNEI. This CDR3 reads CASSEPGQGPRNHYF. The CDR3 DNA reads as TGTGCCAGCAGTGAGCCGGGACAGGGGCCCCGAAACCACTACTTC.

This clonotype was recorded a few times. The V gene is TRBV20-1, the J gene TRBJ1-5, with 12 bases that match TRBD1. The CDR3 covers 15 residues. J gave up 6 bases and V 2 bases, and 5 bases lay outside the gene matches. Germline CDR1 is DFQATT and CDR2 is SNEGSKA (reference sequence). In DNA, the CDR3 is TGCAGTGCTAGACCCGGGACAGGGGGCGGTCAGCCCCAGCATTTT. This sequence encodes CSARPGTGGGQPQHF.